This TCR beta chain was sequenced during a study of PD-L1 blockade in urothelial cancer. At the level of the study: The number of prior chemotherapy regimens per patient was 0 to 3.

Germline CDR1 LNHNV, CDR2 YYDKDF (reference sequence). This CDR3 has 14 residues. J gave up 5 bases and V 5 bases, and 6 bases lay outside the gene matches. Spiking of synthetic TCR analog templates was performed in each PCR. Measured with immunoSEQ multiplex PCR; TCRdb has only the in-frame clones, and not every one. The profile covers around 53,000 clones, with 84% appearing a single time and about 5.3% taken by the ten largest. V gene TRBV15 combines with J gene TRBJ1-5, with 7 bases lining up with TRBD1. This material consisted of PBMCs, taken around atezolizumab (anti-PD-L1) treatment. This TCR was recovered from a man between 35 and 55 years old with urothelial cancer. CDR3 loop: CATSGDRVYQPQHF. The DNA for the CDR3 is TGTGCCACCAGCGGCGACAGGGTCTATCAGCCCCAGCATTTT.